This passage covers 32 T cell receptor beta chains from one sample sequenced in a study of T cell changes during pregnancy in multiple sclerosis. The protocol was immunoSEQ multiplex PCR, while the TCRdb copy is restricted to in-frame clones and leaves out a portion. Counted here are approximately 68,000 clones, more than 85% occurring once; the ten biggest clones make up around 1.4%. This specimen consisted of peripheral blood, obtained in the second trimester of pregnancy. The receptors come from a female donor with multiple sclerosis, enrolled in a pregnancy study.

This clone was observed once. The rearrangement links TRBV18 to TRBJ1-3; no reliable D call. The CDR3 length is 14 residues. The V end was cut by 2 bases, the J end by 4 bases, with 9 bases between. The germline V gene encodes CDR1 KGHSH and CDR2 LQKENI. The CDR3 nucleotides read TGTGCCAGCTCACCATTTTTACTCGGAAACACCATATATTTT. Its protein is CASSPFLLGNTIYF.

CDR3 loop: CASSYSDSGDVGPLHF. Written as DNA, the CDR3 is TGTGCCAGCAGTTACTCCGATTCAGGGGATGTTGGGCCCCTCCACTTT. The chain recombines TRBV6-5 with TRBJ1-6, with a possible D match to TRBD1 (6 bases). V lost 0 bases to trimming and J lost 13 bases, with 19 bases between them. The CDR3 is 16 residues long. Germline values: CDR1 MNHEY, CDR2 SVGAGI.

This clone was seen only once. This chain joins TRBV5-1 and TRBJ2-1, with D uncertain. The germline V gene has CDR1 SGHRS and CDR2 YFSETQ. The CDR3 spans 12 residues. Trimming shortened V by 2 bases and J by 15 bases, and 15 bases separated the two germline ends. The CDR3 DNA follows: TGCGCCAGCAGCTTAAGCTCTCCCCCGGGGTTCTTC. This encodes CASSLSSPPGFF.

In nucleotides, the CDR3 is TGTGCCAGCAGCATAAGCGGGGGGAGCGCGGAGACCCAGTACTTC. Residues: CASSISGGSAETQYF. The chain carries TRBV7-2 and TRBJ2-5; 9 bases fit TRBD2. From germline, CDR1 is SGHTA and CDR2 FQGNSA. Trimming cost V 5 bases and J 5 bases; bases outside gene matches: 9. The CDR3 contains 15 residues.

This clone was observed a single time. The rearrangement links TRBV14 to TRBJ2-1; no definite D call. V shed 4 bases and J shed 10 bases, with 11 bases lying between them. CDR1 is SGHDN and CDR2 is FVKESK in the germline V gene. The CDR3 runs to 12 residues. The CDR3 DNA reads as TGTGCCAGCAGCCGTAGTTTCCCCGAGCAGTTCTTC. Amino acids: CASSRSFPEQFF.

The chain has TRBV5-1 and TRBJ2-2, with 7 bases matching TRBD2. The CDR3 loop spans 15 amino acids. V shed 0 bases, J shed 6 bases, and the junction held 5 bases outside the gene matches. The germline V gene encodes CDR1 SGHRS and CDR2 YFSETQ. DNA of the CDR3: TGCGCCAGCAGCTTGGACGAGGGAGGGGCCGGGGAGCTGTTTTTT. Amino acids: CASSLDEGGAGELFF. Together with reference TRBV5-1 and TRBJ2-2, the CDR3 gives the full variable domain: KAGVTQTPRYLIKTRGQQVTLSCSPISGHRSVSWYQQTPGQGLQFLFEYFSETQRNKGNFPGRFSGRQFSNSRSEMNVSTLELGDSALYLCASSLDEGGAGELFFGEGSRLTVL.

This chain links TRBV5-6 with TRBJ2-5, with 8 positions matching TRBD1. The J call is doubtful: the DNA matches TRBJ2-7 better. The CDR3 runs 14 residues. Germline assignment: CDR1 SGHDT and CDR2 YYEEEE. DNA of the CDR3: TGTGCCAGCAGCTTGCGGACAGGGACCTACGAGCAGTACTTC. This codes for CASSLRTGTYEQYF.

V gene TRBV5-1 combines with J gene TRBJ2-3, with 7 positions matching TRBD1. CDR1 and CDR2 from the germline V gene are SGHRS and YFSETQ. The CDR3 extends over 15 amino acids. With V trimmed by 2 bases and J by 5 bases, 8 bases remained unmatched. The CDR3 spells CASSFPTGAIDTQYF. CDR3 DNA sequence: TGCGCCAGCAGCTTCCCTACAGGGGCAATAGATACGCAGTATTTT.

J is TRBJ1-2 and V is TRBV6-1; 7 bases are a match to TRBD1. With 6 bases clipped from V and 8 bases from J, the junction kept 3 bases outside the gene matches. The CDR3 has 11 residues. In germline, CDR1 is MNHNS, CDR2 SASEGT. The CDR3 sequence is CASRTGSGYTF. In DNA form, the CDR3 reads TGTGCCAGCAGGACAGGGAGCGGCTACACCTTC.

V is TRBV7-2 and J is TRBJ2-5; tentative D call: TRBD1 (6 bases). Per the germline V gene, CDR1 is SGHTA and CDR2 is FQGNSA. The germline V and J ends were trimmed by 5 bases and 2 bases, with 9 bases remaining between them. This CDR3 region has 13 residues. CDR3 coding DNA: TGTGCCAGCAGCCGGGACAATCAAGAGACCCAGTACTTC. Translated, it gives CASSRDNQETQYF.

The chain couples TRBV13 to TRBJ1-1; D is ambiguous. The CDR3 has 13 amino acids. Trimming took 5 bases from V and 1 from J, leaving 8 bases between them. The germline V gene encodes CDR1 PRHDT and CDR2 FYEKMQ (reference sequence). CDR3: CASSPGGNTEAFF. The CDR3 DNA sequence: TGTGCCAGCAGCCCTGGCGGGAACACTGAAGCTTTCTTT. Supplemented by reference TRBV13 and TRBJ1-1, the full variable domain reads AAGVIQSPRHLIKEKRETATLKCYPIPRHDTVYWYQQGPGQDPQFLISFYEKMQSDKGSIPDRFSAQQFSDYHSELNMSSLELGDSALYFCASSPGGNTEAFFGQGTRLTVV.

The chain couples TRBV19 to TRBJ2-6, with D tentatively TRBD1 (6 bases). Between the trimmed V and J ends, which lost 7 bases and 0 bases, there was a span of 10 bases. The germline CDR1 and CDR2 sequences are LNHDA and SQIVND (reference sequence). The CDR3 loop spans 15 amino acids. The CDR3 reads CASTRTVSGANVLTF. The CDR3 nucleotides are TGTGCCAGTACCCGGACAGTCTCTGGGGCCAACGTCCTGACTTTC.

V usage is TRBV11-3 and J usage is TRBJ2-7, with D perhaps TRBD2 (5 bases). V lost 0 bases to trimming and J lost 7 bases, with 10 bases between them. This CDR3 comprises 13 residues. Germline V gene data show CDR1 as SGHNT and CDR2 as YENEEA. The CDR3 here is CASSLEFRGEQYF. The CDR3 region has the DNA TGTGCCAGCAGCTTAGAATTCCGAGGGGAGCAGTACTTC.

The chain has TRBV25-1 and TRBJ2-7; D is perhaps TRBD1 (5 bases). CDR3 length: 13 amino acids. Germline CDR1 is MGHDK and CDR2 is SYGVNS. V lost 2 bases and J 3 bases, leaving 8 bases between the germline ends. DNA for the CDR3: TGTGCCAGCAGTGAAATACAGGACTACGAGCAGTACTTC. Its protein is CASSEIQDYEQYF.

The J gene is TRBJ2-7, the V gene TRBV25-1; no clear D gene. V shed 4 bases and J shed 5 bases, with 15 bases lying between them. The CDR3 is 14 residues long. In germline, CDR1 is MGHDK, CDR2 SYGVNS. The CDR3 spells CASSGPGSRDEQYF. For the CDR3, the DNA is TGTGCCAGCAGTGGGCCCGGGTCCAGAGACGAGCAGTACTTC.

The chain couples TRBV27 to TRBJ2-1; the D gene is possibly TRBD2 (5 bases). Germline V gives CDR1 MNHEY, CDR2 SMNVEV (reference sequence). CDR3 length equals 14 residues. The V end was cut by 4 bases, the J end by 2 bases, with 9 bases between. The CDR3 nucleotides are TGTGCCAGCAGTTCGGTCGGGACCTACAATGAGCAGTTCTTC. This translates into CASSSVGTYNEQFF.

The chain is built from TRBV11-1 and TRBJ2-7; D is possibly TRBD1 (6 bases). CDR1 is SGHAT, CDR2 FQDESV, per germline (reference sequence). This CDR3 is built from 16 residues. V was trimmed by 5 bases and J by 0 bases, leaving 17 bases between them. CDR3 sequence reads: CASSAHAGTNSYEQYF. The CDR3, as DNA: TGTGCCAGCAGCGCCCATGCCGGGACAAACTCCTACGAGCAGTACTTC. The full variable domain, completed using reference TRBV11-1 and TRBJ2-7, is EAEVAQSPRYKITEKSQAVAFWCDPISGHATLYWYRQILGQGPELLVQFQDESVVDDSQLPKDRFSAERLKGVDSTLKIQPAELGDSAMYLCASSAHAGTNSYEQYFGPGTRLTVT.

The chain links TRBV5-1 to TRBJ2-1; possible D gene TRBD2, 5 bases. This CDR3 contains 13 residues. Between the trimmed V and J ends, which lost 6 bases and 6 bases, there was a span of 13 bases. Germline CDR1 and CDR2: SGHRS and YFSETQ. The CDR3 DNA follows: TGCGCCAGCAAAGCGCTAGCCGGCAATGAGCAGTTCTTC. This translates into CASKALAGNEQFF.

The V and J genes are TRBV30 and TRBJ2-1; 7 bases align to TRBD2. V lost 3 bases, J lost 8 bases, and 10 bases stayed unmatched. Per germline, CDR1 GTSNPN and CDR2 SVGIG (reference sequence). This CDR3 has 14 amino acids. CDR3 bases: TGTGCCTGGAGCAAAGGACCTAGCGGCTATGAGCAGTTCTTC. This sequence encodes CAWSKGPSGYEQFF.

The genes are TRBV4-3 and TRBJ2-5; 10 nucleotides match TRBD2. The CDR3 runs 17 residues. J gave up 0 bases and V 1 base, and 5 bases lay outside the gene matches. Germline CDR1 and CDR2: LGHNA and YSLEER. DNA for the CDR3: TGCGCCAGCAGCCAAGGTCATAGCGGGGGGTACCAAGAGACCCAGTACTTC. It codes for CASSQGHSGGYQETQYF.

This chain joins TRBV30 and TRBJ2-7; 7 positions agree with TRBD2. V lost 6 bases to trimming and J lost 4 bases; unmatched junction nucleotides: 6. Germline CDR1 and CDR2: GTSNPN and SVGIG (reference sequence). The CDR3 loop spans 12 amino acids. The CDR3 is CACGSGGYEQYF. The CDR3 DNA sequence: TGTGCCTGTGGATCGGGAGGTTACGAGCAGTACTTC.

This chain joins TRBV10-2 and TRBJ1-2; D is possibly TRBD1 (6 bases). Germline V CDR1 and CDR2: WSHSY, SAAADI. The CDR3 is 16 amino acids. Trimming stripped 3 bases from V and 8 bases from J, with 22 bases between. CDR3 protein: CASSDNFDRLRLGYTF. CDR3 sequence (DNA): TGCGCCAGCAGTGATAACTTCGACAGGCTCAGGTTGGGCTACACCTTC.

This rearrangement joins TRBV5-1 to TRBJ2-5, with D perhaps TRBD2 (6 bases). Germline CDR1 SGHRS, CDR2 YFSETQ. V lost 4 bases and J lost 4, with 17 bases in between. CDR3 length: 15 residues. The CDR3 bases are TGCGCCAGCAGCGAGGGACTTCGGAATGGAGAGACCCAGTACTTC. Protein: CASSEGLRNGETQYF.

The chain recombines TRBV5-5 with TRBJ2-3; unclear D gene. V lost 0 bases and J lost 5, with 10 bases in between. Germline values: CDR1 SGHKS, CDR2 YYEKEE (reference sequence). CDR3 size: 14 residues. The CDR3 sequence is CASSLGQVKDTQYF. The CDR3 coding sequence is TGTGCCAGCAGCTTGGGGCAGGTCAAAGATACGCAGTATTTT.

The chain carries TRBV19 and TRBJ1-5, with D hard to call. This CDR3 comprises 12 residues. Germline CDR1 is LNHDA and CDR2 is SQIVND (reference sequence). V was shortened by 0 bases and J by 7 bases, with 4 bases between the two germline ends. This CDR3 reads CASSIDLQPQHF. CDR3 sequence (DNA): TGTGCCAGTAGTATAGATCTACAGCCCCAGCATTTT. Using reference TRBV19 and TRBJ1-5 for the parts outside the CDR3, the full variable domain is DGGITQSPKYLFRKEGQNVTLSCEQNLNHDAMYWYRQDPGQGLRLIYYSQIVNDFQKGDIAEGYSVSREKKESFPLTVTSAQKNPTAFYLCASSIDLQPQHFGDGTRLSIL.

The V and J genes are TRBV7-2 and TRBJ1-5; D is undetermined. Trimming stripped 2 bases from V and 2 bases from J, with 10 bases between. Germline V gives CDR1 SGHTA, CDR2 FQGNSA. The CDR3 is 15 residues long. CDR3 coding DNA: TGTGCCAGCAGCTTATGGCGCGGGGGCAATCAGCCCCAGCATTTT. It is translated as CASSLWRGGNQPQHF.

This clone is a singleton in its sample. J is TRBJ2-3 and V is TRBV7-9, with D hard to call. Germline V gene data show CDR1 as SEHNR and CDR2 as FQNEAQ (reference sequence). The CDR3 spans 16 residues. With 2 bases removed from V and 0 bases from J, the gap between germline ends came to 12 bases. Here the CDR3 reads CASSLIIGLSTDTQYF. CDR3 in DNA: TGTGCCAGCAGCTTAATTATCGGTCTGAGCACAGATACGCAGTATTTT.

This chain uses TRBV5-1 with TRBJ1-1; 7 bases map to TRBD1. The length of the CDR3 is 15 residues. Trimming at V came to 2 bases and at J to 9 bases, leaving 13 bases not matched to a gene. CDR1 is SGHRS, CDR2 YFSETQ, per germline. This chain's CDR3 is CASSLEKTLQGKAFF. The CDR3 DNA follows: TGCGCCAGCAGCTTAGAAAAGACTTTACAGGGGAAAGCTTTCTTT.

The CDR3 sequence is CAWHTQGGIRGFF. The DNA of the CDR3 is TGTGCCTGGCATACTCAGGGGGGAATTAGGGGTTTCTTC. This chain connects TRBV30 to TRBJ2-1; a possible D gene is TRBD1 (7 bases). Trimming took 5 bases from V and 16 from J, leaving 24 bases between them. This CDR3 has 13 amino acids. The germline V gene has CDR1 GTSNPN and CDR2 SVGIG (reference sequence).

This chain connects TRBV7-2 to TRBJ2-7; D gene unclear. Germline V gene sequence: CDR1 SGHTA, CDR2 FQGNSA. V dropped 3 bases and J dropped 2 bases, with 11 bases sitting between them. The CDR3 runs to 14 residues. The CDR3 DNA reads as TGTGCCAGCAGCTTTGCCTCCACAACCTACGAGCAGTACTTC. This translates into CASSFASTTYEQYF.

Here the CDR3 reads CAGSRGGGNQPQHF. Written as DNA, the CDR3 is TGTGCCGGATCAAGGGGGGGTGGCAATCAGCCCCAGCATTTT. The chain recombines TRBV2 with TRBJ1-5; weak D call: TRBD1 (6 bases). This CDR3 region has 14 residues. Per germline, CDR1 SNHLY and CDR2 FYNNEI. Trimming took off 11 bases at V and 2 bases at J, with 16 bases between the two ends.

This chain uses TRBV6-5 with TRBJ2-7, with TRBD1 as a possible D gene (5 bases). Germline values: CDR1 MNHEY, CDR2 SVGAGI. V was cut by 8 bases and J by 1 base, with 12 bases left in between. The CDR3 consists of 13 residues. The chain's CDR3 is CASRTTVSYEQYF. As DNA, the CDR3 is TGTGCCAGCCGAACGACAGTTTCCTACGAGCAGTACTTC.